The clone carrying this TCR beta chain was detected many times. The data belong to a study of T-cell reconstitution after alpha-beta-depleted transplantation in children. The CDR3 is 16 amino acids. The germline V gene encodes CDR1 MRHNA and CDR2 SNTAGT. Trimming removed 0 bases from V and 2 bases from J; junction bases left unmatched: 3. As it was prepared, the TCRbeta library received unique molecular identifiers. TCRdb itself ran the PCR reads through MiXCR, one entry per CDR3 protein. In the table there are around 400,000 distinct CDR3 sequences, about a fifth of which are singletons. This clonotype was obtained from a human donor who donated a stem cell graft to a child with acute myeloid leukemia. Sequencing used PBMCs from the stem cell graft donor, obtained from the stem cell graft. The chain is built from TRBV6-4 and TRBJ2-3; 9 bases align to TRBD2. CDR3 nucleotide sequence: TGTGCCAGCAGTGACTCGGGCGGGAGGGCCACAGATACGCAGTATTTT. The encoded protein is CASSDSGGRATDTQYF.